Listed below are T cell receptor beta chains from one sample, sequenced in a study of T cell clones after liver transplantation. Sequencing was performed with immunoSEQ multiplex PCR; in TCRdb, only in-frame clones are kept and a portion is missing. Of 95,000 to 130,000 clones in the sample, just over 90% were seen once. Source: CD4+ T cells from blood, taken 12 months after liver transplant. The receptors derive from a human patient who received a liver transplant. Some T cells may be transferred from the graft donor. CDR3s include the opening cysteine and the closing phenylalanine or tryptophan. Each record gives: clone size, D gene, J gene, V gene, CDR3 DNA, CDR3 protein. The D gene is left open where the match is weak. Some rows have no size entry. The others give once, few or many, or a class for an expanded clone.

NA	NA	TRBJ2-7	TRBV11-2	TGTGCCAGCAGCTTAGATCGTAGGTACGAGCAGTACTTC	CASSLDRRYEQYF
NA	TRBD2	TRBJ2-1	TRBV5-6	TGTGCCAGCAGGCCGATAGCGGGAGGCCCATTCAATGAGCAGTTCTTC	CASRPIAGGPFNEQFF
NA	NA	TRBJ2-7	TRBV30	TGTGCCTGGAGGGGGAGTGGATCCTACGAGCAGTACTTC	CAWRGSGSYEQYF
NA	NA	TRBJ1-1	TRBV4-1	TGCGCCAGCAGCCAAACTCTCGGCCCGGGGGGGACTGAAGCTTTCTTT	CASSQTLGPGGTEAFF
once	TRBD1	TRBJ2-7	TRBV27	TGTGCCAGCAGTTTTACACAGGGGGCCATCTCCTACGAGCAGTACTTC	CASSFTQGAISYEQYF
NA	TRBD1	TRBJ1-5	TRBV9	TGTGCCAGCAGCAACAGGGGTGCCAATCAGCCCCAGCATTTT	CASSNRGANQPQHF
NA	NA	TRBJ1-2	TRBV4-2	TGTGCCAGCAGCCAAGGGAAGGGGGACTATGGCTACACCTTC	CASSQGKGDYGYTF
NA	NA	TRBJ2-1	TRBV5-1	TGCGCCAGCAGCTTGGCCGTTGGGGGATCTTGGTACAATGAGCAGTTCTTC	CASSLAVGGSWYNEQFF
NA	TRBD1	TRBJ2-2	TRBV25-1	TGTGCCAGCAGTGCTACAGGGGTGAACACCGGGGAGCTGTTTTTT	CASSATGVNTGELFF
NA	TRBD1	TRBJ2-7	TRBV29-1	TGCAGCGTTGGGGACAGGGCCCGTAACGAGCAGTACTTC	CSVGDRARNEQYF
NA	TRBD1	TRBJ2-2	TRBV5-4	TGTGCCAGCAACTTACAGGGGGTTAACACCGGGGAGCTGTTTTTT	CASNLQGVNTGELFF